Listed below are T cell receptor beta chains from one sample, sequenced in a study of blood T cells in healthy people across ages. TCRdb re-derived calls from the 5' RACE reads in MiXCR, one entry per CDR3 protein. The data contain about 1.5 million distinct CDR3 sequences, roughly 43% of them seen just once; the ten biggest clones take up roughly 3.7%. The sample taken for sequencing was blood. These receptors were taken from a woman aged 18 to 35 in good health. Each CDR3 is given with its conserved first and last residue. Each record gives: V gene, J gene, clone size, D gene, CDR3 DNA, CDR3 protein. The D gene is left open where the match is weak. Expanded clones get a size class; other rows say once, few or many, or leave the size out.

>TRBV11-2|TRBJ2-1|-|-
TGTGCCAGCAGCTTTCGGGTAGCGGTCTACAATGAGCAGTTCTTC
CASSFRVAVYNEQFF
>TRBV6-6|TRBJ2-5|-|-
TGTGCCAGCAGTGTGTGGAGGGAGGAGACCCAGTACTTC
CASSVWREETQYF
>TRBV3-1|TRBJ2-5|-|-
TGTGCCAGCAACTCTAGAGGCGAGGGCCAAGAGACCCAGTACTTC
CASNSRGEGQETQYF
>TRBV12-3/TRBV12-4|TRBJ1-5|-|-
TGTGCCAGCAGCTGGAATCCCAATCAGCCCCAGCATTTT
CASSWNPNQPQHF
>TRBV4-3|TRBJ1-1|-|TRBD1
TGCGCCAGCAGCCAACACAGGGGGATGAACACTGAAGCTTTCTTT
CASSQHRGMNTEAFF
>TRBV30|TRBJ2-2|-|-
TGTGCCTGGAACATGGGAGGCACCGGGGAGCTGTTTTTT
CAWNMGGTGELFF
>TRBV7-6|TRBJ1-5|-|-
TGTGCCAGCAGCTTAGGTAACCGCCGTATGCCCCAGCATTTT
CASSLGNRRMPQHF
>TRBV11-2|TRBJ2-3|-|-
TGTGCCAGCAGCTTAGGGAACAGACTCCGGCCCGCAGATACGCAGTATTTT
CASSLGNRLRPADTQYF
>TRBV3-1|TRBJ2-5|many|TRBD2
TGTGCCAGCAGCTACGGGGGGACTCAAGAGACCCAGTACTTC
CASSYGGTQETQYF
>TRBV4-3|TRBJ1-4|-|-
TGCGCCAGCAGCCAAGGATTGGGGCATAATGAAAAACTGTTTTTT
CASSQGLGHNEKLFF
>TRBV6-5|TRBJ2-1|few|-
TGTGCCAGTAACGGAGGTCCCGGGTACAATGAGCAGTTCTTC
CASNGGPGYNEQFF
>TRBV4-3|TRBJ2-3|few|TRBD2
TGCGCCAGCAGCCAAGGTTCGACTAGCGGGAGTACAGATACGCAGTATTTT
CASSQGSTSGSTDTQYF
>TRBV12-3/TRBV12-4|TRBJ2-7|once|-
TGTGCCAGCAGTTTAGCGCAGAGAGGGGGCGAGCAGTACTTC
CASSLAQRGGEQYF
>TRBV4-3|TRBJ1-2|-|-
TGCACCAGCAGCCAAGTGGCGGGCTACACCTTC
CTSSQVAGYTF
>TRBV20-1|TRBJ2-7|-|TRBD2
TGCAGTGCTCGAGCGGGGGCCTCGCGCACGGGATCCTACGAGCAGTACTTC
CSARAGASRTGSYEQYF
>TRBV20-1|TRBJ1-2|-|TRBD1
TGCAGTGCGTTTAAACGACAGGGCGTAGACGACTACACCTTC
CSAFKRQGVDDYTF
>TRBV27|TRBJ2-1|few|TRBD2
TGTGCCAGCAGTTTATGGGCGGCGGGAGGGCTTCCTTGGGACAATGAGCAGTTCTTC
CASSLWAAGGLPWDNEQFF
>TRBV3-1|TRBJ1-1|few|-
TGTGCCAGCAGCTCCCGTAGGGGTGCAGCCTTGAACACTGAAGCTTTCTTT
CASSSRRGAALNTEAFF
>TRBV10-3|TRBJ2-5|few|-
TGTGCCATCAGTGATGCTGGGGGGCAAATCCAAGAGACCCAGTACTTC
CAISDAGGQIQETQYF
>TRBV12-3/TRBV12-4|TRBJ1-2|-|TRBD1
TGTGCCAGCTGGACAGGGGGGGTTGGCTACACCTTC
CASWTGGVGYTF
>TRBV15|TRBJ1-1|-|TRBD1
TGTGCCACCAGCAACGACAGGGGGAGGGCCACTGAAGCTTTCTTT
CATSNDRGRATEAFF
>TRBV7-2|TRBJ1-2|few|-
TGTGCCAGCAGACTCTCGGACGTCTATGGCTACACCTTC
CASRLSDVYGYTF
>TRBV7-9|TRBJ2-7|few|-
TGTGCCAGCAGCTTAGTTTCCAACTACGAGCAGTACTTC
CASSLVSNYEQYF
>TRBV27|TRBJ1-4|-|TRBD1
TGTGCCAGCAGCAAGACCTTGGGACAGCCTCTTGAAAAACTGTTTTTT
CASSKTLGQPLEKLFF
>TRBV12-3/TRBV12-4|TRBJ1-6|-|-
TGTGCCAGCACCCTAACGACAGGAACGAATTATAATTCACCCCTCCACTTT
CASTLTTGTNYNSPLHF
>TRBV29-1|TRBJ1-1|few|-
TGCAGCGTTGAAGAGTTTGGGAGAGGGAACACTGAAGCTTTCTTT
CSVEEFGRGNTEAFF
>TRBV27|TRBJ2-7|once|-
TGTGCCAGCAAGGCGGGGACCGAGCAGTACTTC
CASKAGTEQYF
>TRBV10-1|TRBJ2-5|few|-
TGCGCCAGCAGTGCGACTGGAAGGAGAGAGACCCAGTACTTC
CASSATGRRETQYF
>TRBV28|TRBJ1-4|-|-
TGTGCCAGCAGTTTATTGACTCCAGGGATGACTAATGAAAAACTGTTTTTT
CASSLLTPGMTNEKLFF
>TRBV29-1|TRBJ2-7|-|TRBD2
TGCAGCGTTGTGGGGACTAGCGGGTACAATGAGCAGTACTTC
CSVVGTSGYNEQYF
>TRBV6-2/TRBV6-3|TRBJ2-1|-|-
TGTGCCAGCAGTTACTGGGGGGTATCGAAATACAATGAGCAGTTCTTC
CASSYWGVSKYNEQFF
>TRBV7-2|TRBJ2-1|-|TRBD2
TGTGCCAGCAGCTCGACTAGCGGGGACTACAATGAGCAGTTCTTC
CASSSTSGDYNEQFF
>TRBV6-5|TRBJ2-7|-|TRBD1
TGTGCCAGCAGTAACCGGGACAGGGGCACCTACGAGCAGTACTTC
CASSNRDRGTYEQYF
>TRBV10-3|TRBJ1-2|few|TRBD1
TGTGCCATCAGTGAGTGGGACAGGGGACTCCTTAACTATGGCTACACCTTC
CAISEWDRGLLNYGYTF
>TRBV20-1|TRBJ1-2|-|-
TGCAGTGCCAGAGGGGAGGGAAGGGATGGCTACACCTTC
CSARGEGRDGYTF
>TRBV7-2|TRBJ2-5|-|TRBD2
TGTGCCAGCAGCTTAGCGGTTCTAGCGGGAGGCCCGGAGACCCAGTACTTC
CASSLAVLAGGPETQYF
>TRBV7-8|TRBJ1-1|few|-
TGTGCCAGCAGCCCCGTTTGGGATCCCGGCACTGAAGCTTTCTTT
CASSPVWDPGTEAFF
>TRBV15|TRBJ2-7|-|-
TGTGCCACCAGCAGAAGCCGAACTTACGAGCAGTACTTC
CATSRSRTYEQYF
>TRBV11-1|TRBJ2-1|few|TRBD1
TGTGCCAGCAGCATGTACAGGGGGACAGAGCAGTTCTTC
CASSMYRGTEQFF
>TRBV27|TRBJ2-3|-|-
TGTGCCAGCAGCCGAAAAAACACAGATACGCAGTATTTT
CASSRKNTDTQYF
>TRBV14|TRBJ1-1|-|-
TGTGCCAGCAGACTGACAGACAACACTGAAGCTTTCTTT
CASRLTDNTEAFF
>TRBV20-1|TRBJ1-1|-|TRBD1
TGCAGTGCTAGGAGCCAGGGGGCCTTGAACACTGAAGCTTTCTTT
CSARSQGALNTEAFF
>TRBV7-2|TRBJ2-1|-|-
TGTGCCAGCAGCTCCTTCCCGCTGGGCGATGAGCAGTTCTTC
CASSSFPLGDEQFF
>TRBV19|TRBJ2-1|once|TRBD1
TGTGCCAGTACCCCGGGACAGAATTACAATGAGCAGTTCTTC
CASTPGQNYNEQFF
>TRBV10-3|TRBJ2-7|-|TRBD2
TGTGCCATCAGTCTAGCGGGAGTCTACGAGCAGTACTTC
CAISLAGVYEQYF
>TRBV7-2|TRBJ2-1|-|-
TGTGCCACCCAGCCAAGGGGCTATTACAATGAGCAGTTCTTC
CATQPRGYYNEQFF
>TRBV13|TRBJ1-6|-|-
TGTGCCAGCAGCTTACTCGGGACGGAAAATTCACCCCTCCACTTT
CASSLLGTENSPLHF
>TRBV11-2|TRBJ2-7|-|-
TGTGCCAGCAGCGTAGTCGACCAGGGGAAGCAGTACTTC
CASSVVDQGKQYF
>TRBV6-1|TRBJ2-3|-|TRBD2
TGTGCCAGCACCCTAACTAGCGGGGGGGCCGCCTTAGGACAGTATTTT
CASTLTSGGAALGQYF
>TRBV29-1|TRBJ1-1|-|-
TGCAGCGTGGGCAACAGGGTTAACATGAACACTGAAGCTTTCTTT
CSVGNRVNMNTEAFF
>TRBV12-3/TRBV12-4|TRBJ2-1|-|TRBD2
TGTGCCAGTCTCGGCGGGCCTAGCGGCTACAATGAGCAGTTCTTC
CASLGGPSGYNEQFF
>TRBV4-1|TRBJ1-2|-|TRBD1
TGCGCCAGCAGCCAAGATACTTGGACAGGGGTTGGCTACACCTTC
CASSQDTWTGVGYTF
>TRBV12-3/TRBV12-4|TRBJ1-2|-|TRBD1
TGTGCCAGCAGTTCCATAACAGGGGTGGACTATGGCTACACCTTC
CASSSITGVDYGYTF
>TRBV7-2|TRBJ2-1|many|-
TGTGCCAGCAGCCCTGACAGTTCCTACAATGAGCAGTTCTTC
CASSPDSSYNEQFF
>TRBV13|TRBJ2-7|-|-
TGTACCAGCAGCTTGGGACACCGTGAAGAGCAGTACTTC
CTSSLGHREEQYF
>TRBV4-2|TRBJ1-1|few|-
TGTGCCAGCAGCCAAGAAGCCGCAGGAAACACTGAAGCTTTCTTT
CASSQEAAGNTEAFF
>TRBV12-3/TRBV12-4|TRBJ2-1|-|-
TGTGCCAGCAGTGCCCAACGGGATGAGCAGTTCTTC
CASSAQRDEQFF